Each of the 3 T cell receptor beta chains below was sequenced from the same sample in a study of cytomegalovirus exposure and HLA in healthy donors. This table comes from immunoSEQ multiplex PCR, and its TCRdb copy is limited to in-frame clones, with some not included. The profile shows around 99,000 clones, roughly 90% of them singletons. The sample was PBMCs. The receptor set was obtained from a young woman in good health and CMV-seronegative.

The chain carries TRBV27 and TRBJ1-2, with 8 bases lining up with TRBD1. V was clipped by 5 bases and J by 8 bases; unmatched bases: 22. CDR1 and CDR2 (germline): MNHEY, SMNVEV (reference sequence). The CDR3 is 18 residues long. DNA of the CDR3: TGTGCCAGCAGTGTGGGCACCCCCCGGGACAGGTCCTACTGGGGCTACACCTTC. Protein sequence: CASSVGTPRDRSYWGYTF.

This clone has a handful of counts. The chain employs TRBV2 and TRBJ1-5; D uncertain. The CDR3 length is 11 residues. Germline V gives CDR1 SNHLY, CDR2 FYNNEI. V shed 7 bases and J shed 10 bases, with 11 bases lying between them. CDR3 residues: CASTASGPQHF. For the CDR3, the DNA is TGTGCCAGCACAGCCTCGGGACCCCAGCATTTT.

The V call is TRBV7-2, the J call TRBJ2-1, with 7 bases that match TRBD1. This CDR3 spans 13 amino acids. Germline CDR1 and CDR2: SGHTA and FQGNSA. J was trimmed by 7 bases and V by 1 base; bases with no gene match: 1. The CDR3 bases are TGTGCCAGCAGCTTAGACAGGGGTAATGAGCAGTTCTTC. Encoded protein: CASSLDRGNEQFF.